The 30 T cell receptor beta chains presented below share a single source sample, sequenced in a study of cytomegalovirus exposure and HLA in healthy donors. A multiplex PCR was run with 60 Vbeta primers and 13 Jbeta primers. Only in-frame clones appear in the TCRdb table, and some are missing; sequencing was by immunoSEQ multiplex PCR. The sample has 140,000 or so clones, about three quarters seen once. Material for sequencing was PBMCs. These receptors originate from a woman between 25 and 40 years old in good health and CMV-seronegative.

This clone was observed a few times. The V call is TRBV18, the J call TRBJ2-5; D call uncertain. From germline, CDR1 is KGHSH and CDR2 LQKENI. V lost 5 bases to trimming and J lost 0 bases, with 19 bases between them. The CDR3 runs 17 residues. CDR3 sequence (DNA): TGTGCCAGCTCATTCATCAGAACTCAGGAAAACCAAGAGACCCAGTACTTC. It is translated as CASSFIRTQENQETQYF.

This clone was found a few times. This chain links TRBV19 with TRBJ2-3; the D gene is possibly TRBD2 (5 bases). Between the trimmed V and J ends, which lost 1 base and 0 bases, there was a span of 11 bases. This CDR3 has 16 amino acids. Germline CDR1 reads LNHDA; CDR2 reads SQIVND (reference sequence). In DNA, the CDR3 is TGTGCCAGTAGTATAGGGAGGCTCCTGAGCACAGATACGCAGTATTTT. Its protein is CASSIGRLLSTDTQYF.

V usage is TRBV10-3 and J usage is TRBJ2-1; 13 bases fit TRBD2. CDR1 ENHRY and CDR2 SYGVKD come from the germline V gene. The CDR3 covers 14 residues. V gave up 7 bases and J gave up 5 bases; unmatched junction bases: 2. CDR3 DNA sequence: TGTGCCATCATGACTAGCGGGGGGAACAATGAGCAGTTCTTC. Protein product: CAIMTSGGNNEQFF.

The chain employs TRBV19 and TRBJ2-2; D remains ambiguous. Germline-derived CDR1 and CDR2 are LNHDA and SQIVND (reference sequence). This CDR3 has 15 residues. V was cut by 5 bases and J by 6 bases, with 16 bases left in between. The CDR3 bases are TGTGCCAGTAGTGCTAGAAGCCGCAGCCCCGGGGAGCTGTTTTTT. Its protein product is CASSARSRSPGELFF.

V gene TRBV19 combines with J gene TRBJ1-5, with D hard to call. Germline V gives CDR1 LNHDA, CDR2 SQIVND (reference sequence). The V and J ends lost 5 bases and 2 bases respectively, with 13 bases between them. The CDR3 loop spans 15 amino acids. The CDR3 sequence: CASSQTSGGNQPQHF. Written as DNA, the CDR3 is TGTGCCAGTAGTCAAACTTCAGGTGGCAATCAGCCCCAGCATTTT.

CDR3 loop: CASSLLAATYNEQFF. Written as DNA, the CDR3 is TGCGCCAGCAGCTTACTAGCGGCAACCTACAATGAGCAGTTCTTC. The rearrangement uses TRBV5-1 and TRBJ2-1; 8 bases match TRBD2. CDR3 length equals 15 residues. The ends lost 2 bases at V and 2 bases at J; junction bases unmatched: 3. Germline CDR1 is SGHRS and CDR2 is YFSETQ.

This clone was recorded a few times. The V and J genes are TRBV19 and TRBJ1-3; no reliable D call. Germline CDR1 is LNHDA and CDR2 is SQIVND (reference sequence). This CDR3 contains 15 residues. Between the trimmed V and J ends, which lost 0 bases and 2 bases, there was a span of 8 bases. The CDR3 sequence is CASSIETFPGNTIYF. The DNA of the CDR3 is TGTGCCAGTAGTATAGAAACATTTCCTGGAAACACCATATATTTT.

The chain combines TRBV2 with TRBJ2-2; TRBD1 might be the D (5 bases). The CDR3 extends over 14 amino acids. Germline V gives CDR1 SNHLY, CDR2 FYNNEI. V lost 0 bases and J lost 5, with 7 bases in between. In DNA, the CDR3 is TGTGCCAGCAGTGAAGCCCAGGGAACCGGGGAGCTGTTTTTT. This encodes CASSEAQGTGELFF. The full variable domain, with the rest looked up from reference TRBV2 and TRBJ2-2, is EPEVTQTPSHQVTQMGQEVILRCVPISNHLYFYWYRQILGQKVEFLVSFYNNEISEKSEIFDDQFSVERPDGSNFTLKIRSTKLEDSAMYFCASSEAQGTGELFFGEGSRLTVL.

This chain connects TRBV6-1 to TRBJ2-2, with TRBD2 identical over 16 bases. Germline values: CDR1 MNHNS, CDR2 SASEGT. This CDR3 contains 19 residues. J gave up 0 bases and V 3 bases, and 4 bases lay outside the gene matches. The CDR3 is CASSEGGTSGGANTGELFF. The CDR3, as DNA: TGTGCCAGCAGTGAGGGGGGGACTAGCGGGGGGGCGAACACCGGGGAGCTGTTTTTT.

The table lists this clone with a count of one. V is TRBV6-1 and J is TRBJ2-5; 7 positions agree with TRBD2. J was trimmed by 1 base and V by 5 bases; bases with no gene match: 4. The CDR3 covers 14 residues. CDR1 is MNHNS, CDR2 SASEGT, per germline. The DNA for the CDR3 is TGTGCCAGCAGTACGGGACTACCCCAAGAGACCCAGTACTTC. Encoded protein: CASSTGLPQETQYF.

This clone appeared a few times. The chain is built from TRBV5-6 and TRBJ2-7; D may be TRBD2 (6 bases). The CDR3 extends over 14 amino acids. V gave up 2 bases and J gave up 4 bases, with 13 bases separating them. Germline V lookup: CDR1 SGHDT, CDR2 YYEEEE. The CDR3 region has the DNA TGTGCCAGCAGCTTCCGGGAGAACTCTTACGAGCAGTACTTC. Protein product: CASSFRENSYEQYF.

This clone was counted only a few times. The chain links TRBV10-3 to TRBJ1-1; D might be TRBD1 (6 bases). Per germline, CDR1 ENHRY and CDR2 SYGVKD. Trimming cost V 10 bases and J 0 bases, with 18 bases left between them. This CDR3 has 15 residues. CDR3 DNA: TGTGCCACCTCATCAGGACAGCTATTGAACACTGAAGCTTTCTTT. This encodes CATSSGQLLNTEAFF.

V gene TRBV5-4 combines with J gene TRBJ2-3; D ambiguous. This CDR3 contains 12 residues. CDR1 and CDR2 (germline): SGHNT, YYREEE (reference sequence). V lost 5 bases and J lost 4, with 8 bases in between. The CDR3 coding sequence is TGTGCCAGCAGAGATCTAGCAGATACGCAGTATTTT. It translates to CASRDLADTQYF.

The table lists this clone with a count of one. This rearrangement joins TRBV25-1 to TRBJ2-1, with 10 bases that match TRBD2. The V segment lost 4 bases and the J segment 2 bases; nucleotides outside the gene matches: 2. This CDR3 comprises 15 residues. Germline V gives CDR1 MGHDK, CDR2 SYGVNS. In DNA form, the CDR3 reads TGTGCCAGCAGTGTCGGGACTAGCGCCTACAATGAGCAGTTCTTC. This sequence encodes CASSVGTSAYNEQFF. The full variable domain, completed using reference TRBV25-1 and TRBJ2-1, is EADIYQTPRYLVIGTGKKITLECSQTMGHDKMYWYQQDPGMELHLIHYSYGVNSTEKGDLSSESTVSRIRTEHFPLTLESARPSHTSQYLCASSVGTSAYNEQFFGPGTRLTVL.

The CDR3 spells CAWSVYRGEQYF. In DNA, the CDR3 is TGTGCCTGGAGCGTTTACAGGGGGGAGCAGTACTTC. The chain couples TRBV30 to TRBJ2-7, with 8 bases that match TRBD1. V was clipped by 3 bases and J by 7 bases; unmatched bases: 5. The CDR3 runs to 12 residues. Germline loops: CDR1 GTSNPN, CDR2 SVGIG (reference sequence).

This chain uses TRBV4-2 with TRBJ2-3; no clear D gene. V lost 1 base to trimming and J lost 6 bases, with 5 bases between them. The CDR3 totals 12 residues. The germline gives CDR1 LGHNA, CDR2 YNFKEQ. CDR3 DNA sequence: TGTGCCAGCAGCCAAGTTGCGGATACGCAGTATTTT. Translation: CASSQVADTQYF.

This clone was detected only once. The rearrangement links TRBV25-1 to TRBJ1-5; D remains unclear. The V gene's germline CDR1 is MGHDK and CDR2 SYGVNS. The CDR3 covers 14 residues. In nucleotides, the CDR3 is TGTGCTACCAGACAAGGGAGGCACAATCAGCCCCAGCATTTT. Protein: CATRQGRHNQPQHF.

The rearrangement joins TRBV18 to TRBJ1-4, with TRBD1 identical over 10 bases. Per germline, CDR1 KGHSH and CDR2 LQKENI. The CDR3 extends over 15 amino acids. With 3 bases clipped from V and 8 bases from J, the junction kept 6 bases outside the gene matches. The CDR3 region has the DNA TGTGCCAGCTCACCGGCGACAGGGGGCGGCGAAAAACTGTTTTTT. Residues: CASSPATGGGEKLFF.

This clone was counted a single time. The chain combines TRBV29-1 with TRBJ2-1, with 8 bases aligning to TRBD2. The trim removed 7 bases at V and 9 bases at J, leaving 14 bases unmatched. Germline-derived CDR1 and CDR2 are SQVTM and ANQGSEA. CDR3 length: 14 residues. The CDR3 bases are TGCAGCGCCAGAAGCGGGAGTGCTTACGGTGAGCAGTTCTTC. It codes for CSARSGSAYGEQFF.

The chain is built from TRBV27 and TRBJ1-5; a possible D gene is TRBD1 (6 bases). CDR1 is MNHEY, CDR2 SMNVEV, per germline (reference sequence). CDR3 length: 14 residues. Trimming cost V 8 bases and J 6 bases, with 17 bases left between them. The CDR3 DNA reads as TGTGCCAGCGCTTGGGGGGGGCAGGGTCAGCCCCAGCATTTT. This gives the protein CASAWGGQGQPQHF.

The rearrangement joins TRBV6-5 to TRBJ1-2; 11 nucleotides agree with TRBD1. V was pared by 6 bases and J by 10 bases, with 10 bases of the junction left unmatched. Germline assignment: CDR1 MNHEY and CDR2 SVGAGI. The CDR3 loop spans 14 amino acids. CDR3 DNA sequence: TGTGCCAGCAGCGGGACAGGGGGAAGATTTGACTACACCTTC. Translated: CASSGTGGRFDYTF.

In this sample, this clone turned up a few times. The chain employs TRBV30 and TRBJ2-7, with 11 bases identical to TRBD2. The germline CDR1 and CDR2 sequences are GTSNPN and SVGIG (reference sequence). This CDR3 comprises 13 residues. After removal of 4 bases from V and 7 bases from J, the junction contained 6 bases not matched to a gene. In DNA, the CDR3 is TGTGCCTGGAAACTAGCGGGAGCGGGGGAGCAGTACTTC. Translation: CAWKLAGAGEQYF.

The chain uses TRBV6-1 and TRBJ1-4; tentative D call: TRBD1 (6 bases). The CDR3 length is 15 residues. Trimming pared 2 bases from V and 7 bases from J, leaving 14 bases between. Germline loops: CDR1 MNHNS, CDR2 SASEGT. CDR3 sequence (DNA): TGTGCCAGCAGTGAAAGGGGGGGCCGCTTTGAAAAACTGTTTTTT. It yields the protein CASSERGGRFEKLFF.

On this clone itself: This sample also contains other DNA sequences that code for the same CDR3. The CDR3 coding sequence is TGTGCCATTCGACTAGCAGCCGCAGAGACCCAGTACTTC. Amino acid sequence: CAIRLAAAETQYF. V gene TRBV2 combines with J gene TRBJ2-5, with 7 bases aligning to TRBD2. With 10 bases clipped from V and 4 bases from J, the junction kept 9 bases outside the gene matches. CDR3 size: 13 residues. The V gene's germline CDR1 is SNHLY and CDR2 FYNNEI.

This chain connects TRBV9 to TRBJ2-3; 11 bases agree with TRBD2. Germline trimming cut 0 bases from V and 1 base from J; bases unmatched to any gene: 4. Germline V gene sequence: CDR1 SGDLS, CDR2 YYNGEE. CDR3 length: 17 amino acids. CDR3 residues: CASSVGGSGGGTDTQYF. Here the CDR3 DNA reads TGTGCCAGCAGCGTAGGTGGTAGCGGGGGGGGCACAGATACGCAGTATTTT.

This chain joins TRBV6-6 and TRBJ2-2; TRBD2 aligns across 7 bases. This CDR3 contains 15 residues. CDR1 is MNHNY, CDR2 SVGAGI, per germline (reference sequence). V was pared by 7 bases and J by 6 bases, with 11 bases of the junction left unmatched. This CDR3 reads CASTPTSPPAGELFF. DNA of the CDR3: TGTGCCAGCACCCCGACTAGCCCTCCCGCCGGGGAGCTGTTTTTT.

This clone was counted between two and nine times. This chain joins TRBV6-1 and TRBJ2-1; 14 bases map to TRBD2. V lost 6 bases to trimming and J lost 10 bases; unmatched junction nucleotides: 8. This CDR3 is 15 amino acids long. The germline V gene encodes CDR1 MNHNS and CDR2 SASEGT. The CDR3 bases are TGTGCCAGCAGGTCGGGACTAGCGGGAGACTCGGAGCAGTTCTTC. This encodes CASRSGLAGDSEQFF.

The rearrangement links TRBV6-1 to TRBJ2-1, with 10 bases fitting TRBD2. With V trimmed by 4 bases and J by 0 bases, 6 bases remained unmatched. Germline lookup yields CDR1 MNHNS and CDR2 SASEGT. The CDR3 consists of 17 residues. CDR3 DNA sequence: TGTGCCAGCAGTGGAGCACTAGCGGGGAGCTCCTACAATGAGCAGTTCTTC. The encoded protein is CASSGALAGSSYNEQFF.

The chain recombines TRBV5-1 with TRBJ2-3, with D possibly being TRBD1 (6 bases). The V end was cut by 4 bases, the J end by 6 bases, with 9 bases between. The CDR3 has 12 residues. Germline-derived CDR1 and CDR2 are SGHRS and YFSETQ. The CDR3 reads CASSAQGDTQYF. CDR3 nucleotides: TGCGCCAGCAGCGCCCAGGGGGATACGCAGTATTTT.

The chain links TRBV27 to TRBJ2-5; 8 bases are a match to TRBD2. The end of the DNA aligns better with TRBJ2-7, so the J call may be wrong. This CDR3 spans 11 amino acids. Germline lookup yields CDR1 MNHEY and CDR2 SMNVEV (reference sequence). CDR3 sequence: CASTRGGEQYF. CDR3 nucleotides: TGTGCCAGCACACGGGGGGGCGAGCAGTACTTC.